Listed here are 2 T cell receptor beta chains from one sample, sequenced in a study of graft-versus-host responses after intestinal transplantation. Sequencing used immunoSEQ multiplex PCR; TCRdb keeps in-frame clones, though not all of them. Seen here are 77,000 or so clones, roughly 90% observed once, and the top ten hold under 0.85%. The starting material was PBMCs, obtained 98 days after intestinal transplantation. The receptors shown here come from a human patient who received an intestinal transplant, so some T cells may come from the graft donor.

V and J are TRBV27 and TRBJ2-7; TRBD1 matches at 8 bases. CDR1 is MNHEY, CDR2 SMNVEV, per germline (reference sequence). J gave up 0 bases and V 0 bases, and 4 bases lay outside the gene matches. The length of the CDR3 is 16 residues. The CDR3 region has the DNA TGTGCCAGCAGTTTATCCTTGACAGGGGCCTCCTACGAGCAGTACTTC. This translates into CASSLSLTGASYEQYF.

In this sample, this clone turned up once. Its ends do not fully match the called genes, so a read error is possible. The V call is TRBV4-1, the J call TRBJ2-5; 10 bases agree with TRBD2. Germline-derived CDR1 and CDR2 are MGHRA and YSYEKL. The CDR3 sequence is 20 residues long. CDR3 loop: CAGSQPIPGLAIAHQETQYF. The CDR3 DNA reads as TGCGCCGGCAGCCAACCCATACCGGGACTAGCGATAGCCCACCAAGAGACCCAGTACTTC.